This record looks at one TCR beta chain sequence and its context. Using immunoSEQ multiplex PCR, the repertoire was profiled, and TCRdb retains in-frame clones only, with some absent. The table includes a few hundred thousand clones, approximately 87% detected once. The data derive from a study of Ad26.COV2.S vaccination and SARS-CoV-2 variants. About the study: A COV1001 Ad26.COV2.S trial-arm participant provided the sample.

Per germline, CDR1 MDHEN and CDR2 SYDVKM. There are 16 residues in the CDR3. After removal of 2 bases from V and 5 bases from J, the junction contained 10 bases not matched to a gene. The sample's treatment: 15 to 20 received Ad26.COV2.S at low or high dose, single or two shots; roughly 5 received placebo; per-sample allocation not given. Collection of the samples took place on day 63 after the first injection of vaccine or placebo. This receptor was obtained from a person aged 18-65 years who received the Ad26.COV2.S COVID-19 vaccine or a placebo. The J gene is TRBJ2-5, the V gene TRBV28; TRBD1 matches 8 bases. Sequencing used peripheral blood, obtained in a trial of Ad26.COV2.S vaccine versus placebo. The CDR3 region has the DNA TGTGCCAGCAGTTTAGGGGTCCAGGGGGCTGGGGAGACCCAGTACTTC. Translation gives CASSLGVQGAGETQYF.